Presented here are 16 T cell receptor beta chains from one specimen sequenced in a study of cytomegalovirus exposure and HLA in healthy donors (dated by TCRdb to 2016 to 2017). Libraries came from the immunoSEQ multiplex PCR assay. The multiplex PCR relied on a mix of 60 forward primers for TCR Vbeta segments and 13 reverse primers for TCR Jbeta segments. In its TCRdb copy, this immuneACCESS table keeps in-frame sequences only and misses some clones. Where compared with another copy, unresolved V genes explain less than half of these, and the others have no known cause. The sample profile shows roughly 120,000 clones; 65% to 75% of them were found once. The top ten clones comprise 4% to 5% of the sample. Sequencing input: PBMCs. These TCRs come from a woman between 35 and 50 years old in good health and CMV-seropositive.

J is TRBJ2-7 and V is TRBV27; tentatively, D is TRBD2 (6 bases). This CDR3 spans 12 amino acids. The V end was cut by 3 bases, the J end by 5 bases, with 8 bases between. The V gene's germline CDR1 is MNHEY and CDR2 SMNVEV (reference sequence). CDR3 DNA: TGTGCCAGCAGTTTGCCGGGGGACGAGCAGTACTTC. Amino acids: CASSLPGDEQYF.

This chain uses TRBV10-2 with TRBJ2-1; 15 bases are shared with TRBD2. Trimming at V came to 6 bases and at J to 5 bases, leaving 8 bases not matched to a gene. Germline V gene lookup returns CDR1 WSHSY and CDR2 SAAADI. This CDR3 is built from 17 residues. The CDR3 DNA follows: TGCGCCAGCAGCTACGCCGGACTAGCGGGGGGGAACAATGAGCAGTTCTTC. As protein: CASSYAGLAGGNNEQFF.

The gene calls are TRBV19 and TRBJ1-2; D not certain. In germline, CDR1 is LNHDA, CDR2 SQIVND (reference sequence). With 6 bases removed from V and 8 bases from J, the gap between germline ends came to 7 bases. The CDR3 extends over 10 amino acids. DNA for the CDR3: TGTGCCAGTAGAATCAAAGGCTACACCTTC. As protein: CASRIKGYTF.

This chain connects TRBV2 to TRBJ1-1; tentatively, D is TRBD1 (6 bases). The CDR3 is 14 residues long. Germline CDR1 is SNHLY and CDR2 is FYNNEI. V was shortened by 6 bases and J by 4 bases, with 15 bases between the two germline ends. CDR3 sequence reads: CASRSTGKGTEAFF. CDR3 coding DNA: TGTGCCAGCAGATCGACAGGAAAGGGCACTGAAGCTTTCTTT.

The chain recombines TRBV7-2 with TRBJ2-1; D is possibly TRBD2 (5 bases). CDR3 length equals 14 residues. Trimming removed 9 bases from V and 8 bases from J, with 20 bases in between. Per the germline V gene, CDR1 is SGHTA and CDR2 is FQGNSA. The DNA for the CDR3 is TGTGCCAGGCCTCACGAGGGTTTCGGCGATGAGCAGTTCTTC. Translation gives CARPHEGFGDEQFF.

This clone was found a few times. V is TRBV10-3 and J is TRBJ1-1, with TRBD1 matching 10 bases. Per the germline V gene, CDR1 is ENHRY and CDR2 is SYGVKD. V dropped 7 bases and J dropped 7; count of bases not matched to a gene: 9. This CDR3 spans 14 amino acids. The CDR3 sequence: CAINTDRGTREAFF. The CDR3 DNA is TGTGCCATCAATACGGACAGGGGGACACGTGAAGCTTTCTTT.

The CDR3 loop is CASSYAGFDTDTQYF. DNA for the CDR3: TGTGCCAGCAGTTACGCGGGATTTGACACAGATACGCAGTATTTT. This chain connects TRBV6-5 to TRBJ2-3; weak D call: TRBD2 (6 bases). The V end lost 2 bases, the J end lost 2 bases, and 11 bases lay between the germline ends. This CDR3 is built from 15 residues. Per germline, CDR1 MNHEY and CDR2 SVGAGI.

This rearrangement joins TRBV19 to TRBJ2-2; a weak D match, TRBD1 (5 bases). Looked up from germline, CDR1 is LNHDA and CDR2 is SQIVND (reference sequence). V was pared by 1 base and J by 7 bases, with 16 bases between. The CDR3 has 16 amino acids. CDR3 nucleotide sequence: TGTGCCAGTAGTATAGTTTTAGGACACCTCTTCGGGGAGCTGTTTTTT. It encodes CASSIVLGHLFGELFF.

The chain uses TRBV7-9 and TRBJ2-7, with TRBD1 matching over 9 bases. CDR3 length: 15 residues. The germline V gene encodes CDR1 SEHNR and CDR2 FQNEAQ (reference sequence). Trimming at V came to 1 base and at J to 1 base, leaving 2 bases not matched to a gene. CDR3: CASSLVGTGSYEQYF. In DNA form, the CDR3 reads TGTGCCAGCAGCTTAGTAGGGACAGGGTCCTACGAGCAGTACTTC.

The chain uses TRBV5-4 and TRBJ1-2, with TRBD1 matching 12 bases. J gave up 8 bases and V 0 bases, and 5 bases lay outside the gene matches. Germline-derived CDR1 and CDR2 are SGHNT and YYREEE (reference sequence). This CDR3 comprises 15 residues. CDR3 protein: CASSLVMGTGGGYTF. The CDR3 coding sequence is TGTGCCAGCAGCTTGGTAATGGGGACAGGGGGCGGCTACACCTTC.

The genes are TRBV7-2 and TRBJ2-7; maybe TRBD2 (6 bases). With 5 bases removed from V and 5 bases from J, the gap between germline ends came to 13 bases. Germline V gene sequence: CDR1 SGHTA, CDR2 FQGNSA. CDR3 size: 13 residues. CDR3 in DNA: TGTGCCAGCAGCCGTGGAGGGCCGGACGAGCAGTACTTC. Translated, it gives CASSRGGPDEQYF.

The chain uses TRBV5-4 and TRBJ1-5; D is unresolved. This CDR3 spans 12 amino acids. Trimming took 4 bases from V and 5 from J, leaving 7 bases between them. Germline CDR1 SGHNT, CDR2 YYREEE (reference sequence). Written as DNA, the CDR3 is TGTGCCAGCAGCGTTCTAGATCAGCCCCAGCATTTT. Amino acids: CASSVLDQPQHF.

The chain carries TRBV27 and TRBJ2-7; 11 positions match TRBD2. This CDR3 has 15 residues. Germline CDR1 is MNHEY and CDR2 is SMNVEV (reference sequence). V was pared by 5 bases and J by 7 bases, with 10 bases of the junction left unmatched. The CDR3 spells CASSPSLAGVLEQYF. The CDR3 region has the DNA TGTGCCAGCAGTCCCTCACTAGCGGGAGTCTTAGAGCAGTACTTC.

This clone was seen more than once but under ten times. The chain is built from TRBV9 and TRBJ2-1; D is unclear. The V and J ends lost 4 bases and 0 bases respectively, with 11 bases between them. Per germline, CDR1 SGDLS and CDR2 YYNGEE. The CDR3 has 15 residues. This CDR3 reads CASSPRQSSYNEQFF. The DNA of the CDR3 is TGTGCCAGCAGCCCTCGACAAAGCTCCTACAATGAGCAGTTCTTC. The full variable domain, its missing parts supplied by reference TRBV9 and TRBJ2-1, is DSGVTQTPKHLITATGQRVTLRCSPRSGDLSVYWYQQSLDQGLQFLIQYYNGEERAKGNILERFSAQQFPDLHSELNLSSLELGDSALYFCASSPRQSSYNEQFFGPGTRLTVL.

In the case of this clone: One end of the junction varies from germline; a read error may be responsible. This rearrangement joins TRBV7-9 to TRBJ2-1; perhaps TRBD1 as D (5 bases). The CDR3 runs 15 residues. Germline CDR1 reads SEHNR; CDR2 reads FQNEAQ (reference sequence). The CDR3 DNA follows: TGTTCCAGCAGCTTAGGCTCAGGGCAAGGGAATGAGCAGTTCTTC. Translated, it gives CSSSLGSGQGNEQFF.

V and J are TRBV30 and TRBJ2-7, with D unclear. The CDR3 contains 13 residues. Germline CDR1 reads GTSNPN; CDR2 reads SVGIG (reference sequence). V lost 0 bases and J 0 bases, leaving 6 bases between the germline ends. This CDR3 is CAWSVGSSYEQYF. CDR3 DNA: TGTGCCTGGAGTGTGGGCAGCTCCTACGAGCAGTACTTC.